The source of this TCR beta chain is a study of shared clonotypes between healthy human individuals. Positive CCR7 selection of CD45RO-negative cells yielded the naive CD8 cells, and terminally differentiated effector memory CD45RA+ cells were excluded. V was shortened by 2 bases and J by 8 bases, with 15 bases between the two germline ends. The V gene's germline CDR1 is GTSNPN and CDR2 SVGIG (reference sequence). This CDR3 is 13 amino acids long. Repertoires were generated with immunoSEQ multiplex PCR, while TCRdb's copy carries only in-frame clones and drops some. The data hold around 1.9 million clones, with over 85% observed a single time.

The material sequenced was naive CD8+ T cells from PBMCs. This TCR was recovered from a young man in good health. Some clones in this sample may be carry-over from other donors' samples. The chain carries TRBV30 and TRBJ1-2; TRBD1 is a possible D gene (5 bases). In DNA, the CDR3 is TGTGCCTGGAGTTATGGTCAGGGCGGAGGCTACACCTTC. It yields the protein CAWSYGQGGGYTF.